In its sample, the clone carrying this TCR beta chain was seen a few times. Its matching antigen is unknown. The CDR3 covers 13 residues. Germline V gives CDR1 WSHSY, CDR2 SAAADI. V lost 2 bases and J 5 bases, leaving 9 bases between the germline ends. These data are taken from a study of blood T cells in healthy people across ages. Study in general: Capturing about one barcoded beta molecule per two T cells was achieved by template switching. Points from the study as a whole: Using unsorted PBMCs precluded a conclusive naive versus antigen-experienced comparison.

Using a J-beta primer mix together with a sample-barcoded 5' primer, a second PCR was run for roughly 7 to 11 cycles. Researchers report that each sample yielded at least 3 million CDR3-containing paired-end reads. TCRdb re-called the 5' RACE reads with MiXCR, one entry per CDR3 protein. The data contain about 580,000 distinct CDR3 sequences, around 48% of them singletons. The source of this sequence is a man at least 80 years old in good health. The sequenced sample consisted of blood. The chain uses TRBV10-2 and TRBJ2-5; D could derive from TRBD1 or TRBD2 (5 bases each). The CDR3 DNA is TGCGCCAGCAGTGAGGGGGGATGGGAGACCCAGTACTTC. Translated, it gives CASSEGGWETQYF.